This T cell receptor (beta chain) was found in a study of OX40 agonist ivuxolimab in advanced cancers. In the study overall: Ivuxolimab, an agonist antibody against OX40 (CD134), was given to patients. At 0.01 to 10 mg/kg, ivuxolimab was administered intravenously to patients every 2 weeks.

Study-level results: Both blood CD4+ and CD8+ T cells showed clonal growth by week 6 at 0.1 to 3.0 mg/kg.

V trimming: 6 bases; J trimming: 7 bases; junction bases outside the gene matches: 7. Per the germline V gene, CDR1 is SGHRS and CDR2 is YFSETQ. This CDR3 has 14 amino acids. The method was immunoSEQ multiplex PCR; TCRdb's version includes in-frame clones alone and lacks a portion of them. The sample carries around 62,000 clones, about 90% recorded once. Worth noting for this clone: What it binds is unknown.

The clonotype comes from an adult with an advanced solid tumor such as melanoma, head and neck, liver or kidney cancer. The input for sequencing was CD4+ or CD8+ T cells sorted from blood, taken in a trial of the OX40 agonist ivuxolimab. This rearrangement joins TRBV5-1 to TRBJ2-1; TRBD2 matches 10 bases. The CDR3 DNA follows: TGCGCCAGCAAGCTAGCGGGAGCTCAGAATGAGCAGTTCTTC. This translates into CASKLAGAQNEQFF. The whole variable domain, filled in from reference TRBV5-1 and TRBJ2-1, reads KAGVTQTPRYLIKTRGQQVTLSCSPISGHRSVSWYQQTPGQGLQFLFEYFSETQRNKGNFPGRFSGRQFSNSRSEMNVSTLELGDSALYLCASKLAGAQNEQFFGPGTRLTVL.